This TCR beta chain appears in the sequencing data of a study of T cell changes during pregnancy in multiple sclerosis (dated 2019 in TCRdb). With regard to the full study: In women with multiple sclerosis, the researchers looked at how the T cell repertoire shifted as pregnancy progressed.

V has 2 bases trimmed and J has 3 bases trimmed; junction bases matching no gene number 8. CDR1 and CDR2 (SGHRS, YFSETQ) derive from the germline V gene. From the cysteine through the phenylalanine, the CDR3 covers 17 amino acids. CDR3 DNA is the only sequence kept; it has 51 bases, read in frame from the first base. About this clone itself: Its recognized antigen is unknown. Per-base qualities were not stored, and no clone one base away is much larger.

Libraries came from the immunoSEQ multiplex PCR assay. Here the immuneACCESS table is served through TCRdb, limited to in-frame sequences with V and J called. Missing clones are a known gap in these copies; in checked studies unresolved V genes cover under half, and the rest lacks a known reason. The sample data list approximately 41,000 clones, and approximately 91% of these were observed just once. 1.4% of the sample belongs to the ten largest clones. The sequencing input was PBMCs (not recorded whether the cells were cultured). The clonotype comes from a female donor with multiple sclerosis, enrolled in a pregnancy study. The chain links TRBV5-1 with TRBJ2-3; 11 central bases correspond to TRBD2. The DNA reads TGCGCCAGCAGCTTAACCTTAGCGGGAGGGCCAACAGATACGCAGTATTTT. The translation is CASSLTLAGGPTDTQYF.